Listed here are 16 T cell receptor beta chains from one sample, sequenced in a study of blood T cell repertoires in COVID-19. This table comes from immunoSEQ multiplex PCR, and its TCRdb copy is limited to in-frame clones, with some not included. The repertoire holds about 180,000 clones, with about 88% as singletons. The sequencing sample was made of PBMCs or T cells enriched from blood (not recorded which). Receptors originate from a young woman who had recovered from COVID-19.

The J gene is TRBJ2-7, the V gene TRBV30, with 11 bases that match TRBD2. V trimming: 0 bases; J trimming: 5 bases; junction bases outside the gene matches: 9. The germline gives CDR1 GTSNPN, CDR2 SVGIG (reference sequence). This CDR3 spans 16 amino acids. CDR3 nucleotide sequence: TGTGCCTGGAGTGTAAGGCTAGCGGGAGGTGGAAACGAGCAGTACTTC. Translation: CAWSVRLAGGGNEQYF.

The CDR3 nucleotides are TGTGCCAGCCGGAGGGAGGGGCCCTATGGCTACACCTTC. This translates into CASRREGPYGYTF. The chain recombines TRBV2 with TRBJ1-2, with TRBD1 as a possible D gene (5 bases). The CDR3 length is 13 residues. In germline, CDR1 is SNHLY, CDR2 FYNNEI. Trimming stripped 8 bases from V and 4 bases from J, with 14 bases between.

This clone was seen once. The chain employs TRBV6-2 or TRBV6-3 and TRBJ1-2; D is unclear. CDR1 and CDR2 (germline): MNHEY, SVGEGT. This CDR3 region has 13 residues. Trimming took off 6 bases at V and 2 bases at J, with 10 bases between the two ends. DNA for the CDR3: TGTGCCAGCAGCAAGGACTGGAACTATGGCTACACCTTC. It specifies CASSKDWNYGYTF.

The sample holds one count of this clone. V usage is TRBV7-3 and J usage is TRBJ1-1; D remains ambiguous. The V end was cut by 4 bases, the J end by 0 bases, with 6 bases between. Looked up from germline, CDR1 is SGHTA and CDR2 is FQGTGA. The CDR3 is made up of 13 amino acids. In nucleotides, the CDR3 is TGTGCCAGCAGCTATAGATTGAACACTGAAGCTTTCTTT. This gives the protein CASSYRLNTEAFF.

The genes are TRBV25-1 and TRBJ2-1; 7 positions agree with TRBD2. Trimming at V came to 1 base and at J to 3 bases, leaving 6 bases not matched to a gene. This CDR3 comprises 16 residues. The V gene's germline CDR1 is MGHDK and CDR2 SYGVNS. CDR3 DNA sequence: TGTGCCAGCAGTGAATTGAGCGGGGATTTCTACAATGAGCAGTTCTTC. It yields the protein CASSELSGDFYNEQFF.

This clone has only one observation. The chain joins TRBV7-9 to TRBJ1-1; possibly TRBD1 for D (5 bases). The germline V and J ends were trimmed by 3 bases and 1 base, with 12 bases remaining between them. CDR1 and CDR2 from the germline V gene are SEHNR and FQNEAQ (reference sequence). The CDR3 runs 15 residues. CDR3 sequence (DNA): TGTGCCAGCAGCTTGGGGCAGCCGCAGAACACTGAAGCTTTCTTT. Translated: CASSLGQPQNTEAFF.

This chain links TRBV30 with TRBJ1-4; D gene unclear. Germline lookup yields CDR1 GTSNPN and CDR2 SVGIG (reference sequence). The CDR3 contains 13 residues. V dropped 3 bases and J dropped 2 bases, with 7 bases sitting between them. DNA of the CDR3: TGTGCCTGGAGGGGCCCGACTAATGAAAAACTGTTTTTT. Protein sequence: CAWRGPTNEKLFF.

The gene calls are TRBV9 and TRBJ1-2, with D unresolved. The CDR3 loop spans 16 amino acids. V lost 3 bases, J lost 2 bases, and 17 bases lay in between. The germline CDR1 and CDR2 sequences are SGDLS and YYNGEE. The CDR3 reads CASSATGGNMNYGYTF. In nucleotides, the CDR3 is TGTGCCAGCAGCGCAACGGGAGGGAACATGAACTATGGCTACACCTTC.

V usage is TRBV6-6 and J usage is TRBJ2-7; 9 bases align to TRBD2. The V gene's germline CDR1 is MNHNY and CDR2 SVGAGI (reference sequence). This CDR3 contains 16 residues. J gave up 3 bases and V 7 bases, and 13 bases lay outside the gene matches. The CDR3 here is CASTRSSGGLYYEQYF. The CDR3 coding sequence is TGTGCCAGCACACGAAGTAGCGGGGGACTATACTACGAGCAGTACTTC.

The rearrangement links TRBV7-9 to TRBJ1-6; unclear D gene. Germline V gene data show CDR1 as SEHNR and CDR2 as FQNEAQ (reference sequence). This CDR3 has 15 amino acids. The V gene lost 1 base and the J gene lost 0 bases, with 4 bases spanning the gap. CDR3 nucleotide sequence: TGTGCCAGCAGCTTAGGCAGCTCCTATAATTCACCCCTCCACTTT. Translating gives CASSLGSSYNSPLHF.

The CDR3 spells CASSLMRVAVKNTQYF. In nucleotides, the CDR3 is TGTGCCAGCAGTTTAATGAGGGTTGCAGTGAAAAATACGCAGTATTTT. The genes are TRBV28 and TRBJ2-3; a possible D gene is TRBD2 (5 bases). The V end was cut by 2 bases, the J end by 7 bases, with 19 bases between. Germline V gene sequence: CDR1 MDHEN, CDR2 SYDVKM. The CDR3 sequence is 16 residues long.

The V and J genes are TRBV10-1 and TRBJ1-2; 10 positions agree with TRBD1. The V gene's germline CDR1 is WNHNN and CDR2 SYGVQD (reference sequence). Trimming cost V 0 bases and J 5 bases; bases outside gene matches: 12. The CDR3 spans 18 residues. Here the CDR3 DNA reads TGCGCCAGCAGTGAGTCTTTGGACAGGGGGGTAAGGAGGTATGGCTACACCTTC. Encoded protein: CASSESLDRGVRRYGYTF.

This rearrangement joins TRBV6-5 to TRBJ1-5; 8 positions agree with TRBD1. The ends lost 6 bases at V and 4 bases at J; junction bases unmatched: 2. The germline CDR1 and CDR2 sequences are MNHEY and SVGAGI. The CDR3 extends over 13 amino acids. The CDR3 nucleotides are TGTGCCAGCAGGACAGGGGTAAATCAGCCCCAGCATTTT. Amino acids: CASRTGVNQPQHF.

J is TRBJ2-1 and V is TRBV13, with 11 bases matching TRBD2. The CDR3 length is 15 residues. V was pared by 5 bases and J by 6 bases, with 6 bases of the junction left unmatched. CDR1 and CDR2 from the germline V gene are PRHDT and FYEKMQ (reference sequence). CDR3 nucleotides: TGTGCCAGCAGCGTTAGCGGGGGGGCCTCCAATGAGCAGTTCTTC. Its translation is CASSVSGGASNEQFF.

This chain links TRBV19 with TRBJ1-5; D not certain. CDR1 is LNHDA, CDR2 SQIVND, per germline (reference sequence). V lost 4 bases and J 2 bases, leaving 12 bases between the germline ends. The CDR3 loop spans 15 amino acids. CDR3 protein: CASSRGQIGNQPQHF. As DNA, the CDR3 is TGTGCCAGTAGTAGAGGGCAGATCGGCAATCAGCCCCAGCATTTT.

This chain uses TRBV7-9 with TRBJ2-1; 7 nucleotides agree with TRBD1. The CDR3 sequence is 16 residues long. Looked up from germline, CDR1 is SEHNR and CDR2 is FQNEAQ (reference sequence). Trimming cost V 1 base and J 6 bases; bases outside gene matches: 9. The CDR3 nucleotides read TGTGCCAGCAGCTTAGATTTAGGGGGCGCGGGCAATGAGCAGTTCTTC. Its translation is CASSLDLGGAGNEQFF.